The present entry profiles one T cell receptor (beta chain) with its context. Its specificity is unknown. PCR amplification relied on 60 Vbeta primers (plus 13 Jbeta primers). The table came from immunoSEQ multiplex PCR; TCRdb's copy has only in-frame clones and leaves some out. Of under 200,000 clones in the sample, 68% were seen once. This sample was included in a study of cytomegalovirus exposure and HLA in healthy donors. Study-wide results and limits: As a later analysis showed, several of the most significant clusters appeared to be linked to common viral pathogens.

The CDR3 consists of 15 residues. The germline V gene has CDR1 SGHKS and CDR2 YYEKEE (reference sequence). Germline trimming cut 4 bases from V and 4 bases from J; bases unmatched to any gene: 4. Material: PBMCs. The genes are TRBV5-5 and TRBJ2-1, with 11 bases that match TRBD2. The sequence came from a man between 45 and 60 years old in good health and CMV-seronegative. Written as DNA, the CDR3 is TGTGCCAGCAGCCCTAGACTAGCGGGGTACAATGAGCAGTTCTTC. Translating it yields CASSPRLAGYNEQFF.